These 9 T cell receptor beta chains came from one sample sequenced in a study of tumor and adjacent non-tumor tissue in lung cancer. RNA was extracted from bulk tissue without any cell sorting. The library came from three nested PCR rounds adapted from ARM-PCR protocols. From the multiplex PCR reads, TCRdb called clonotypes with MiXCR, one entry per CDR3 protein. The table has tens of thousands of distinct CDR3 sequences, roughly two thirds seen once. The sequenced sample consisted of lung tumor tissue. Source of these receptors: a woman aged 35 to 49 with non-small cell lung cancer.

For this clonotype: The CDR3 carries no conserved terminal phenylalanine or tryptophan, so it likely arises from a read error. This chain connects TRBV11-2 to TRBJ2-1, with D maybe TRBD2 (6 bases). The length of the CDR3 is 16 residues. The germline V and J ends were trimmed by 7 bases and 4 bases, with 20 bases remaining between them. Germline-derived CDR1 and CDR2 are SGHAT and FQNNGV. CDR3 loop: CASNKTLAVLYNEQFS. CDR3 sequence (DNA): TGTGCCAGCAACAAGACACTAGCTGTACTGTACAATGAGCAGTTCTCC.

In its sample, this clonotype was seen many times. The chain employs TRBV7-8 and TRBJ1-3; the D gene is possibly TRBD1 (5 bases). This CDR3 comprises 16 residues. Germline CDR1 is SGHVS and CDR2 is FQNEAQ. V lost 0 bases and J 1 base, leaving 10 bases between the germline ends. DNA of the CDR3: TGTGCCAGCAGCTTAGCAGGGGCGAAATCTGGAAACACCATATATTTT. Encoded protein: CASSLAGAKSGNTIYF.

Remarks on this clonotype: The junction differs from germline at one of its ends, possibly a read error. The chain employs TRBV7-9 and TRBJ2-3; weak D call: TRBD2 (5 bases). This CDR3 spans 16 amino acids. The V gene's germline CDR1 is SEHNR and CDR2 FQNEAQ (reference sequence). The CDR3, as DNA: TGTGCCAGCAACTTAGCGCTAAGGGTTGGCACAGATATGCAGTATTTT. The encoded protein is CASNLALRVGTDMQYF.

Of note for this clonotype: This may be a read error: a much more frequent sequence differs by one nucleotide. V usage is TRBV5-1 and J usage is TRBJ2-3, with a tentative D call TRBD2 (5 bases). The germline gives CDR1 SGHRS, CDR2 YFSETQ. V shed 1 base and J shed 1 base, with 16 bases lying between them. This CDR3 has 17 amino acids. The CDR3 DNA reads as TGCGCCAGCAGCTTGTTCTCGGCTAACGGGGGCACAGATACGCAGTATTTT. Amino acid sequence: CASSLFSANGGTDTQYF.

This clonotype occurred a few times. V and J are TRBV20-1 and TRBJ2-3; TRBD2 matches 9 bases. The germline CDR1 and CDR2 sequences are DFQATT and SNEGSKA (reference sequence). The length of the CDR3 is 18 residues. With 0 bases clipped from V and 5 bases from J, the junction kept 15 bases outside the gene matches. CDR3 region: CSARDIKRGGGAQDTQYF. CDR3 coding DNA: TGCAGTGCTAGAGATATTAAGCGTGGCGGGGGGGCCCAAGATACGCAGTATTTT.

About this clonotype: Since the CDR3 does not end with the conserved phenylalanine or tryptophan, this likely comes from a read error. The rearrangement joins TRBV4-1 to TRBJ2-7; 13 positions match TRBD2. The CDR3 is 15 amino acids. CDR1 MGHRA and CDR2 YSYEKL come from the germline V gene. The CDR3 is CASSQTSGGAQEQYL. For the CDR3, the DNA is TGTGCCAGTAGCCAAACTAGCGGGGGGGCACAAGAGCAGTACTTA.

This clonotype was seen many times. CDR3 DNA sequence: TGCGCCAGCAGCCAATCACGGGGGCCATCCTACGAGCAGTACTTC. As protein: CASSQSRGPSYEQYF. The V gene is TRBV4-1, the J gene TRBJ2-7; D is tentatively TRBD1 or TRBD2 (6 bases each). The V and J ends lost 2 bases and 1 base respectively, with 12 bases between them. This CDR3 has 15 residues. The germline CDR1 and CDR2 sequences are MGHRA and YSYEKL.

This clonotype was observed a handful of times. The conserved final phenylalanine or tryptophan is absent from the CDR3, which likely points to a read error. The J gene is TRBJ2-1, the V gene TRBV11-3; D unresolved. The CDR3 is 12 residues long. The ends were cut back, 0 bases at V and 7 bases at J, with 4 bases in the middle. Germline CDR1 and CDR2: SGHNT and YENEEA. CDR3 nucleotides: TGTGCCAGCAGCTTAGAGGAGAATGAGCAGTTCCTC. Protein: CASSLEENEQFL.

Note on this clonotype: The junction departs from germline at one end; a sequencing error may be responsible. The gene calls are TRBV4-2 and TRBJ2-4; the D call may be TRBD1 or TRBD2 (6 bases each). The length of the CDR3 is 18 residues. The germline V gene encodes CDR1 LGHNA and CDR2 YNFKEQ. The CDR3 region is CASSPAWTDSGARNIQYF. The CDR3 nucleotides are TGTGCCAGCAGCCCAGCCTGGACAGATAGCGGAGCCAGAAACATTCAGTACTTC.